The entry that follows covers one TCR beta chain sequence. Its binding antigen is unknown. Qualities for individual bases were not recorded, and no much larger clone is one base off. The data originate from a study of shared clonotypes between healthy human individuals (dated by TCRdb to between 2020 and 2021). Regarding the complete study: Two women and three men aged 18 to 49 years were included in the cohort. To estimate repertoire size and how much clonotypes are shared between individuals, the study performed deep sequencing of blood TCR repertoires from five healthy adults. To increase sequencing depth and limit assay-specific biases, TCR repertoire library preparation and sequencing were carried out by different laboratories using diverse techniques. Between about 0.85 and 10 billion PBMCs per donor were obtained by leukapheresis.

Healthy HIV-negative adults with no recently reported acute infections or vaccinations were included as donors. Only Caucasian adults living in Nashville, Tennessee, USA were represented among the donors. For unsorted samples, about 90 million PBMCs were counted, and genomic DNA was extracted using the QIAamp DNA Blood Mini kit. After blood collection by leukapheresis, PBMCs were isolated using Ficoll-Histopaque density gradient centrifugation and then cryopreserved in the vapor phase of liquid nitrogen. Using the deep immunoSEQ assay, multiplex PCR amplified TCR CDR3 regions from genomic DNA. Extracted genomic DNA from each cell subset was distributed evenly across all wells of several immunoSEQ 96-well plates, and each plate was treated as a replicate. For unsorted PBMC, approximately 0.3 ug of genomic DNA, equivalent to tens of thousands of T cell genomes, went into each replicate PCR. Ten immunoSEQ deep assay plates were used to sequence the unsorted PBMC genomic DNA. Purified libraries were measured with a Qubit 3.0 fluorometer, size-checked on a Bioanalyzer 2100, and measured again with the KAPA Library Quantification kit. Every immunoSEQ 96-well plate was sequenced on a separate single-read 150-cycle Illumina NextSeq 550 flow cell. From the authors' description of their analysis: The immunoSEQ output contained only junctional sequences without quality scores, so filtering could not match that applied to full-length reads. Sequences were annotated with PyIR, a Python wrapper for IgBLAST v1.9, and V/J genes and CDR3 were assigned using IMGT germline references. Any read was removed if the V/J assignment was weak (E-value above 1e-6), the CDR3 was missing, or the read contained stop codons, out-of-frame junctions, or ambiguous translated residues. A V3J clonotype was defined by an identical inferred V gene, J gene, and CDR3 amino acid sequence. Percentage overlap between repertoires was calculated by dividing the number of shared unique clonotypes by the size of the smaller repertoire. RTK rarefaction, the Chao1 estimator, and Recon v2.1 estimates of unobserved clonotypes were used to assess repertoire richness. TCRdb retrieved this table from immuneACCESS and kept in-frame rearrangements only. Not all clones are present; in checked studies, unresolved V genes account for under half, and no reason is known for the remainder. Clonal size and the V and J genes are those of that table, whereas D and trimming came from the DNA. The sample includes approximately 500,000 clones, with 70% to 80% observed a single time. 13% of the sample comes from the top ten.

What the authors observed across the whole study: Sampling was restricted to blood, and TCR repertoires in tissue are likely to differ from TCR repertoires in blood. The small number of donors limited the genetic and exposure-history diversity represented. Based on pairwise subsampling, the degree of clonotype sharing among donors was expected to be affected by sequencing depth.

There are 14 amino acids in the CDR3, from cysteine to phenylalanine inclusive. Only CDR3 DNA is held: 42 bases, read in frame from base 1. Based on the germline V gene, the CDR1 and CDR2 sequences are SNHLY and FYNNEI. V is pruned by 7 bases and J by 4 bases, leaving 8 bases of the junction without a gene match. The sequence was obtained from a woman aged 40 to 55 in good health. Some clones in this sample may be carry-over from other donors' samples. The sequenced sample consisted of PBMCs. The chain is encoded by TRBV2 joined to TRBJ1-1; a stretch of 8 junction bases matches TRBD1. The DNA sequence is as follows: TGTGCCAGCACCAACAGGGGGAGAAGCACTGAAGCTTTCTTT. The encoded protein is CASTNRGRSTEAFF.